These 4 T cell receptor beta chains were all obtained from the same sample, sequenced in a study of control samples from healthy donors and cancer patients (dated by TCRdb to the early 2020s). Library preparation used the immunoSEQ multiplex PCR assay. TCRdb obtained this table from immuneACCESS and retained in-frame rearrangements with V and J assigned. These tables miss some clones; where compared with another copy, unresolved V genes account for less than half of the shortfall, and the remainder is unexplained. This sample comprises 75,000 to 100,000 clones, around 87% of them detected only once. Around 1.3% of the sample is held by the ten biggest clonotypes. Sequenced sample: blood. All receptors derive from a woman between 50 and 59 years old in good health.

The chain employs TRBV6-2 or TRBV6-3 and TRBJ2-7; 10 bases are shared with TRBD2. Germline values: CDR1 MNHEY, CDR2 SVGEGT. The CDR3 consists of 18 residues. V lost 2 bases to trimming and J lost 4 bases; unmatched junction nucleotides: 14. CDR3 protein: CASSYALAGAFPDYEQYF. Here the CDR3 DNA reads TGTGCCAGCAGTTACGCCCTAGCGGGAGCTTTTCCGGATTACGAGCAGTACTTC.

This chain uses TRBV12-3 or TRBV12-4 with TRBJ2-7; D remains unclear. This CDR3 has 13 residues. V gave up 8 bases and J gave up 1 base, with 12 bases separating them. CDR3 in DNA: TGTGCCAGCGGCAGGACCGGATCCTACGAGCAGTACTTC. It codes for CASGRTGSYEQYF.

The rearrangement joins TRBV3-1 (or the pseudogene TRBV3-2) to TRBJ2-1; D could derive from TRBD1 or TRBD2 (5 bases each). The CDR3 has 12 residues. Trimming stripped 5 bases from V and 7 bases from J, with 9 bases between. The germline gives CDR1 LGHDT, CDR2 YNNKEL (reference sequence). CDR3 DNA sequence: TGTGCCAGCAGCTTCTGGGGGAATGAGCAGTTCTTC. Its translation is CASSFWGNEQFF.

This sequence joins TRBV5-4 and TRBJ1-2; a possible D gene is TRBD1 (5 bases). This CDR3 region has 12 residues. Germline CDR1 SGHNT, CDR2 YYREEE (reference sequence). The V end lost 4 bases, the J end lost 7 bases, and 11 bases lay between the germline ends. The CDR3 reads CASSETGGGYTF. In nucleotides, the CDR3 is TGTGCCAGCAGCGAAACAGGCGGTGGCTACACCTTC.